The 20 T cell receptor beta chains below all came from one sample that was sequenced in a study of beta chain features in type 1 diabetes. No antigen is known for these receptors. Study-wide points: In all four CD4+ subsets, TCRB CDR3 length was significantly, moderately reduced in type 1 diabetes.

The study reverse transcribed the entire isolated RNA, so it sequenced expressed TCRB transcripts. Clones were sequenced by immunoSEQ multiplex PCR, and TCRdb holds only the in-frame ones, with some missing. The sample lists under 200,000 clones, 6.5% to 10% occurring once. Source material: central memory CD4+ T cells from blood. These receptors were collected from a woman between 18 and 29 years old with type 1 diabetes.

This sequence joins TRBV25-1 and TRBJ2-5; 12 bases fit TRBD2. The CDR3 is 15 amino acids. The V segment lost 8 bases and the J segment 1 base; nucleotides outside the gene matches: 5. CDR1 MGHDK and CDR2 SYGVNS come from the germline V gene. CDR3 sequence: CASLTSGGTQETQYF. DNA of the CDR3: TGTGCCAGCTTGACTAGCGGGGGTACCCAAGAGACCCAGTACTTC.

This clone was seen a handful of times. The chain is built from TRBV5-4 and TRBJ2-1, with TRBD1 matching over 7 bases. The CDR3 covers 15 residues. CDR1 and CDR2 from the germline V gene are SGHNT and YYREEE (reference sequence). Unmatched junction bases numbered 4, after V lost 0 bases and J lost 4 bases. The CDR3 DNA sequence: TGTGCCAGCAGCTTGGACAGGGGCGGATACAATGAGCAGTTCTTC. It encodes CASSLDRGGYNEQFF.

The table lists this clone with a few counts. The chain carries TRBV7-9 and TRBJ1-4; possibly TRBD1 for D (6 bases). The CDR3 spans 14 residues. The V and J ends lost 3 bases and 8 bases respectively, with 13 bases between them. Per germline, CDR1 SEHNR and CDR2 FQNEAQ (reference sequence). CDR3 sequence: CASSFQGRREKLFF. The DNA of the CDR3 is TGTGCCAGCAGCTTCCAGGGGAGACGGGAAAAACTGTTTTTT.

CDR3: CASSWLAGGTDTQYF. Written as DNA, the CDR3 is TGTGCCAGCAGTTGGCTAGCGGGAGGGACAGATACGCAGTATTTT. The V call is TRBV7-2, the J call TRBJ2-3, with 12 bases lining up with TRBD2. With 6 bases clipped from V and 3 bases from J, the junction kept 4 bases outside the gene matches. CDR3 length equals 15 residues. From germline, CDR1 is SGHTA and CDR2 FQGNSA.

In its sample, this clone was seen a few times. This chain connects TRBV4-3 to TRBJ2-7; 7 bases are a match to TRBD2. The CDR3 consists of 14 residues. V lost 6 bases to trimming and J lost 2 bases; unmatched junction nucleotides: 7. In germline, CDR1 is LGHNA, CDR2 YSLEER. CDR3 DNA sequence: TGCGCCAGCAGTCGCAGCGGGGCCGCCTACGAGCAGTACTTC. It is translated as CASSRSGAAYEQYF.

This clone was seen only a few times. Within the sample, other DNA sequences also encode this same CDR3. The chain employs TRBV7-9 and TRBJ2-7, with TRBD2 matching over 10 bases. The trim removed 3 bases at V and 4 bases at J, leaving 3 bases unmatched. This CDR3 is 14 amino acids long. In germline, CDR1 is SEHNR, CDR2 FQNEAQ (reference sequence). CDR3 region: CASSFSGGRYEQYF. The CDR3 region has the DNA TGTGCCAGCAGCTTTAGCGGGGGGAGATACGAGCAGTACTTC.

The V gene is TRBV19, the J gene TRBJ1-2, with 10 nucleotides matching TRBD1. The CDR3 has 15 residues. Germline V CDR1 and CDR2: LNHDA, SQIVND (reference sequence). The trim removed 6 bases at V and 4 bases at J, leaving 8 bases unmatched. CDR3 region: CASSLGQGGSYGYTF. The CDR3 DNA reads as TGTGCCAGTAGCCTCGGACAGGGGGGATCCTATGGCTACACCTTC.

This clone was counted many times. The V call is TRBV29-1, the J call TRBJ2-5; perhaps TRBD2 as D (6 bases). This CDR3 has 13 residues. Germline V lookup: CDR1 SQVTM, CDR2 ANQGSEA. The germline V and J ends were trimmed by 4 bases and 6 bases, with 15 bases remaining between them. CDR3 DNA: TGCAGCGTTGCCGCTAGTAGCGGACAGACCCAGTACTTC. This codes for CSVAASSGQTQYF.

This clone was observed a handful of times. The CDR3, as DNA: TGTGCCAGCAGCCGGGGGGGCAGAACTTACGAGCAGTACTTC. It yields the protein CASSRGGRTYEQYF. J is TRBJ2-7 and V is TRBV11-2, with 8 bases identical to TRBD2. The trim removed 5 bases at V and 4 bases at J, leaving 7 bases unmatched. CDR3 length: 14 amino acids. Looked up from germline, CDR1 is SGHAT and CDR2 is FQNNGV.

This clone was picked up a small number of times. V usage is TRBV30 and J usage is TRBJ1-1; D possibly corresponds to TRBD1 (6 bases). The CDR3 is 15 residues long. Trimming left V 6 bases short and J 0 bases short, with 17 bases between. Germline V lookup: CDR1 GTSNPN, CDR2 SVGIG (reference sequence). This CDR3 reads CACSLRTVLNTEAFF. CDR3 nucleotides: TGTGCCTGCTCGCTCCGGACAGTTCTGAACACTGAAGCTTTCTTT.

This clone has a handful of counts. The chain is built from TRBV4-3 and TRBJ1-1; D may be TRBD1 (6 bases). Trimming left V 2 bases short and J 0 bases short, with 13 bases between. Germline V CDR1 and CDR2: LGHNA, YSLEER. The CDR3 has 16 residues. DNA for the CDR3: TGCGCCAGCAGCCAACAGGACAGCAACTTGAACACTGAAGCTTTCTTT. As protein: CASSQQDSNLNTEAFF.

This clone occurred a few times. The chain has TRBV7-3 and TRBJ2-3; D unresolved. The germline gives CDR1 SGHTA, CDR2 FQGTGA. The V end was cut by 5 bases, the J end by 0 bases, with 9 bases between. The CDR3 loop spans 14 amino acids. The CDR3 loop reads CASSPLTSTDTQYF. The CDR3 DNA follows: TGTGCCAGCAGCCCCCTAACTAGCACAGATACGCAGTATTTT. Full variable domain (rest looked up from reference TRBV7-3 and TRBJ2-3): GAGVSQTPSNKVTEKGKYVELRCDPISGHTALYWYRQSLGQGPEFLIYFQGTGAADDSGLPNDRFFAVRPEGSVSTLKIQRTERGDSAVYLCASSPLTSTDTQYFGPGTRLTVL.

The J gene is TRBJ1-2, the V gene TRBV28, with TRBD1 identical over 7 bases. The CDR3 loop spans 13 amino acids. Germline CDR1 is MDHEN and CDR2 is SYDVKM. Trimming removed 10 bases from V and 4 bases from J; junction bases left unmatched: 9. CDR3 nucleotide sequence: TGTGCCACCACTCAGGGGGGATCCTATGGCTACACCTTC. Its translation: CATTQGGSYGYTF.

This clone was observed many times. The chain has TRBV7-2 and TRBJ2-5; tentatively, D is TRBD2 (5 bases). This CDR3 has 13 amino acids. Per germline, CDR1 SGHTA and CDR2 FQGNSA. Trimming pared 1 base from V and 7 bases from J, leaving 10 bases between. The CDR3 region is CASSLGRSGTQYF. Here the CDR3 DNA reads TGTGCCAGCAGCTTAGGGAGGAGTGGGACCCAGTACTTC. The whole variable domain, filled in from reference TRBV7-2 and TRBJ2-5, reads GAGVSQSPSNKVTEKGKDVELRCDPISGHTALYWYRQSLGQGLEFLIYFQGNSAPDKSGLPSDRFSAERTGGSVSTLTIQRTQQEDSAVYLCASSLGRSGTQYFGPGTRLLVL.

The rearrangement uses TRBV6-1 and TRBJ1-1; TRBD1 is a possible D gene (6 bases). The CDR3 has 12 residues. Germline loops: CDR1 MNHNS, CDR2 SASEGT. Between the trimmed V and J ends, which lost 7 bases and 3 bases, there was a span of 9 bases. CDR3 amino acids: CASMGQHTEAFF. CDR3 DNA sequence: TGTGCCAGCATGGGACAACACACTGAAGCTTTCTTT.

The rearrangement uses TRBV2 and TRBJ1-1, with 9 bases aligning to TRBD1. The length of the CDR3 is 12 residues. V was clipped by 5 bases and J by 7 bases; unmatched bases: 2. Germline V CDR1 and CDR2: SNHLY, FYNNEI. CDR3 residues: CASSKDRGEAFF. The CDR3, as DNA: TGTGCCAGCAGTAAGGACAGGGGTGAAGCTTTCTTT.

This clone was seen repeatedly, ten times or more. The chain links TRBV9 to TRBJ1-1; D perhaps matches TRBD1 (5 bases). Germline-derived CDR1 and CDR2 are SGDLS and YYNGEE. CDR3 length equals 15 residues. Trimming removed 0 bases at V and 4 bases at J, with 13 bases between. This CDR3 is CASSVVSGMTTEAFF. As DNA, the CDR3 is TGTGCCAGCAGCGTAGTATCAGGGATGACCACTGAAGCTTTCTTT.

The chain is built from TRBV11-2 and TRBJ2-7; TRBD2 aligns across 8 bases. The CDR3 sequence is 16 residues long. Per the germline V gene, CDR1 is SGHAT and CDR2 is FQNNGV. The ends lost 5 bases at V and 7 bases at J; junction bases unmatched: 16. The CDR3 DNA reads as TGTGCCAGCAGCCTAAAGTTTAGCGGGGCGGGGGGAGAGCAGTACTTC. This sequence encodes CASSLKFSGAGGEQYF.

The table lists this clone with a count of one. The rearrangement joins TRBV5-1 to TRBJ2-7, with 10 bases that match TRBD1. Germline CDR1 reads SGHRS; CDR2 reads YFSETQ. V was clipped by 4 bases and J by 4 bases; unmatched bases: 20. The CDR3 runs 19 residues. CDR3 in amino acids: CASSAPGQGTPVGEYEQYF. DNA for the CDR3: TGCGCCAGCAGCGCCCCGGGACAGGGGACTCCAGTTGGAGAATACGAGCAGTACTTC.

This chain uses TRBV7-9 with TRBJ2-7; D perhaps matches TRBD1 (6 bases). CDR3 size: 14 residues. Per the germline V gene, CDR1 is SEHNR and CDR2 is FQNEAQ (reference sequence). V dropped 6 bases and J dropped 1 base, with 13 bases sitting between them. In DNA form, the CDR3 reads TGTGCCAGCAGTACCGGGACAAATTCCTACGAGCAGTACTTC. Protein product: CASSTGTNSYEQYF.